Listed below are T cell receptor beta chains from one sample, sequenced in a study of long-term antiretroviral therapy in people with HIV. Produced via immunoSEQ multiplex PCR; TCRdb's table is partial and in-frame only. The data hold around 22,000 clones, with around 95% observed a single time. This specimen consisted of unsorted PBMCs, obtained around 5.2 years after starting antiretroviral therapy. Receptor source: a woman between 50 and 59 years old with HIV. CDR3s include the opening cysteine and the closing phenylalanine or tryptophan. Each record gives: clone size, D gene, J gene, V gene, CDR3 DNA, CDR3 protein. D genes are given only for firm matches. Expanded clones are given a class, and other clones once, few, many or no size at all.

>once|NA|TRBJ1-2|TRBV7-9
TGTGCCAGCAGCGTCCCAGGGCAGGTATCGGATGGCTACACCTTC
CASSVPGQVSDGYTF
>NA|NA|TRBJ2-7|TRBV28
TGTGCCAGCTGCCCTCCCCGGTCCTACGAGCAGTACTTC
CASCPPRSYEQYF
>NA|TRBD1|TRBJ2-1|TRBV5-1
TGCGCCAGCAGCTCTCCTATTACAGGGGCGAGCTCCTACAATGAGCAGTTCTTC
CASSSPITGASSYNEQFF
>once|TRBD1|TRBJ2-5|TRBV6-5
TGTGCCAGCAGTTACGGGACAGGGGTTCAAGAGACCCAGTACTTC
CASSYGTGVQETQYF
>NA|TRBD1|TRBJ2-1|TRBV11-2
TGTGCCAGCAGCTTCGACAGGGAGAACAATGAGCAGTTCTTC
CASSFDRENNEQFF
>NA|TRBD2|TRBJ2-1|TRBV7-9
TGTGCCAGCGGACTAGCGGGAGTGGAGCAGTTCTTC
CASGLAGVEQFF
>NA|TRBD1|TRBJ2-7|TRBV7-2
TGTGCCAGCAAGAGAGGGGGCGACGAGCAGTACTTC
CASKRGGDEQYF
>NA|TRBD1|TRBJ2-3|TRBV29-1
TGCAGCGTCGGCACGGACAGGGGGCGCCCAGATACGCAGTATTTT
CSVGTDRGRPDTQYF
>NA|NA|TRBJ2-6|TRBV4-3
TGCGCCAGCAGCCAAGCCCTAGCTATCTCTGGGGCCAACGTCCTGACTTTC
CASSQALAISGANVLTF
>NA|TRBD2|TRBJ2-7|TRBV4-2
TGTGCCAGCAGCCAAGGGACTAGCGGGAGGGCCTACGAGCAGTACTTC
CASSQGTSGRAYEQYF
>NA|NA|TRBJ2-7|TRBV5-1
TGCGCCAGCAGCTTCTCACAGGGACAAAACTACGAGCAGTACTTC
CASSFSQGQNYEQYF
>NA|TRBD2|TRBJ2-5|TRBV4-1
TGCGCCAGCAGCCAGACTAGCGGGAGCCAAGAGACCCAGTACTTC
CASSQTSGSQETQYF
>NA|NA|TRBJ2-5|TRBV19
TGTGCCAGTAGTATGAGAGAGACCCAGTACTTC
CASSMRETQYF
>NA|NA|TRBJ1-1|TRBV28
TGTGCCACCCGGGGGCCGAGGGGGTACTCGTCGAATTATGACACTGAAGCTTTCTTT
CATRGPRGYSSNYDTEAFF
>NA|NA|TRBJ2-7|TRBV13
TGTGCCAGCAGCCCCTGGGGGGTGGGCTCCTACGAGCAGTACTTC
CASSPWGVGSYEQYF
>NA|NA|TRBJ1-2|TRBV10-3
TGTGCCATCAGTGGATCGGACGGGTATGGCTACACCTTC
CAISGSDGYGYTF
>NA|NA|TRBJ2-2|TRBV5-1
TGCGCCAGCAGCTTGGACCCTGTAGGGGCCGGGGAGCTGTTTTTT
CASSLDPVGAGELFF
>NA|TRBD2|TRBJ2-3|TRBV7-2
TGTGCCAGCAGCTGGGGCGGGGGGGAGACAGATACGCAGTATTTT
CASSWGGGETDTQYF
>NA|TRBD1|TRBJ1-2|TRBV6-5
TGTGCCAGCATGACAGGGGGAGGGTATGGCTACACCTTC
CASMTGGGYGYTF
>NA|TRBD2|TRBJ2-7|TRBV5-1
TGCGCCAGCAGCCCCAGGACTAGCGGGAATAACTACGAGCAGTACTTC
CASSPRTSGNNYEQYF
>NA|TRBD2|TRBJ2-1|TRBV11-2
TGTGCCAGCAGCTTAGTTTCCCTAGCGGGAATTTACAATGAGCAGTTCTTC
CASSLVSLAGIYNEQFF
>NA|NA|TRBJ2-7|TRBV6-5
TGTGCCAGCAGTTTGCTGACGGGGGCCTCCTACGAGCAGTACTTC
CASSLLTGASYEQYF
>NA|TRBD1|TRBJ2-2|TRBV7-6
TGTGCCAGCAGCTTAACCCAGGGGGCAACCGGGGAGCTGTTTTTT
CASSLTQGATGELFF
>NA|NA|TRBJ2-1|TRBV18
TGTGCCAGCTCACCACCGGTAACAGGGTACTACAATGAGCAGTTCTTC
CASSPPVTGYYNEQFF
>NA|NA|TRBJ2-2|TRBV15
TGTGCCACCAGCAGAGATCGGAGGATCGCGAACACCGGGGAGCTGTTTTTT
CATSRDRRIANTGELFF
>NA|TRBD2|TRBJ2-7|TRBV19
TGTGCCAGTAGTATCACTAGCGGGAGGCGCGACGAGCAGTACTTC
CASSITSGRRDEQYF
>NA|NA|TRBJ1-1|TRBV7-9
TGTGCCAGCAGCTTTCCCGGGATGGGATACACTGAAGCTTTCTTT
CASSFPGMGYTEAFF
>NA|NA|TRBJ1-5|TRBV29-1
TGCAGCGTTCAGAATAGCAATCAGCCCCAGCATTTT
CSVQNSNQPQHF
>NA|NA|TRBJ1-2|TRBV28
TGTGCCAGCAGTTTGGACCTCTATGGCTACACCTTC
CASSLDLYGYTF
>NA|NA|TRBJ1-2|TRBV6-5
TGTGCCAGCCGTGGGGAAGATGGCTACACCTTC
CASRGEDGYTF
>NA|NA|TRBJ2-6|TRBV6-1
TGTGCCAGCAGTGACATGTGGCGTATTTACAAAAGTCGGGCCAACGTCCTGACTTTC
CASSDMWRIYKSRANVLTF
>NA|TRBD1|TRBJ1-1|TRBV4-1
TGCGCCAGCAGCCAAGATGGGACAGGGTTGGGCACTGAAGCTTTCTTT
CASSQDGTGLGTEAFF